The entry that follows covers one TCR beta chain sequence. Its antigen is not identified. The germline gives CDR1 SEHNR, CDR2 FQNEAQ (reference sequence). CDR3 size: 14 residues. The junction had 8 bases not matched to a gene; V was cut back by 5 bases and J by 6 bases. This sample was taken from a study of T cell responses to AZD1222 COVID-19 vaccine. Study results and caveats: The donor group comprised mostly white British people and more females; the analysis possibly underestimated clonal diversity.

Here immunoSEQ multiplex PCR was the method, and the copy in TCRdb shows in-frame clones only, minus some. The data hold 70,000 to 95,000 clones, with just over 85% observed a single time. Sequenced here: peripheral blood, sampled 28 days after the second AZD1222 dose. The TCR was taken from an adult who received the AZD1222 COVID-19 vaccine. This chain links TRBV7-9 with TRBJ1-1; TRBD1 matches at 8 bases. The CDR3 reads CASSVTGEGPEAFF. CDR3 DNA: TGTGCCAGCAGCGTGACAGGGGAAGGCCCTGAAGCTTTCTTT.